A single sample is the source of the 31 T cell receptor beta chains below, sequenced in a study of blood T cell repertoires in COVID-19 (dated by TCRdb to the early 2020s). Preparation of the library involved the immunoSEQ multiplex PCR assay. Not all clones reach the TCRdb copy of this immuneACCESS table, which keeps in-frame sequences only. Checked studies attribute under half of the gap to unresolved V genes and leave the rest unexplained. Within this sample are under 50,000 clones, with approximately 92% of them counted one time only. The top ten clones comprise around 13% of the sample. Material for sequencing was peripheral blood. The receptors here all came from a human donor in a cohort sampled during active COVID-19.

As DNA, the CDR3 is TGTGCCAGCAGCTTAAATAAAGATACGCAGTATTTT. Translating gives CASSLNKDTQYF. The rearrangement uses TRBV7-9 and TRBJ2-3, with D unresolved. The CDR3 spans 12 residues. The germline V gene encodes CDR1 SEHNR and CDR2 FQNEAQ (reference sequence). Trimming left V 2 bases short and J 5 bases short, with 5 bases between.

The V and J genes are TRBV4-1 and TRBJ1-4; unclear D gene. The CDR3 has 12 residues. The germline V gene has CDR1 MGHRA and CDR2 YSYEKL. With 4 bases removed from V and 8 bases from J, the gap between germline ends came to 8 bases. The CDR3 protein is CASSPLGEKLFF. CDR3 DNA: TGCGCCAGCAGCCCACTAGGGGAAAAACTGTTTTTT.

The chain employs TRBV19 and TRBJ1-6; D is possibly TRBD1 (5 bases). Per germline, CDR1 LNHDA and CDR2 SQIVND (reference sequence). Trimming took off 6 bases at V and 9 bases at J, with 12 bases between the two ends. This CDR3 has 13 residues. Here the CDR3 DNA reads TGTGCCAGTAGCCAGGGCGCGCTTTCACCCCTCCACTTT. Amino acids: CASSQGALSPLHF.

The CDR3 loop is CASSWGLAGGKTQYF. The CDR3 nucleotides read TGCGCCAGCAGCTGGGGACTAGCGGGAGGGAAGACCCAGTACTTC. The V gene is TRBV5-1, the J gene TRBJ2-5, with TRBD2 matching over 16 bases. This CDR3 has 15 amino acids. Trimming took 3 bases from V and 6 from J; bases not matched to a gene: 2. Germline-derived CDR1 and CDR2 are SGHRS and YFSETQ. Full variable domain (missing parts from reference TRBV5-1 and TRBJ2-5): KAGVTQTPRYLIKTRGQQVTLSCSPISGHRSVSWYQQTPGQGLQFLFEYFSETQRNKGNFPGRFSGRQFSNSRSEMNVSTLELGDSALYLCASSWGLAGGKTQYFGPGTRLLVL.

CDR3 nucleotides: TGTGCCAGCAGCGACACTAGCGGGGGGTTGAATACGCAGTATTTT. As protein: CASSDTSGGLNTQYF. The chain joins TRBV7-9 to TRBJ2-3; 12 bases align to TRBD2. Looked up from germline, CDR1 is SEHNR and CDR2 is FQNEAQ (reference sequence). Germline trimming cut 5 bases from V and 7 bases from J; bases unmatched to any gene: 7. The length of the CDR3 is 15 residues.

This chain joins TRBV10-2 and TRBJ2-5; the match to TRBD2 covers 10 bases. Germline lookup yields CDR1 WSHSY and CDR2 SAAADI. V was clipped by 10 bases and J by 4 bases; unmatched bases: 9. This CDR3 spans 14 amino acids. CDR3 sequence (DNA): TGCGCCACCCGGGGAGCGGGGGGGGTAGAGACCCAGTACTTC. This sequence encodes CATRGAGGVETQYF.

The chain is built from TRBV3-1 (or the pseudogene TRBV3-2) and TRBJ2-7; 7 bases match TRBD2. CDR1 and CDR2 from the germline V gene are LGHDT and YNNKEL (reference sequence). V shed 5 bases, J shed 2 bases, and the junction held 3 bases outside the gene matches. There are 13 residues in the CDR3. As DNA, the CDR3 is TGTGCCAGCAGCGTAGCGGGCCCCTACGAGCAGTACTTC. It yields the protein CASSVAGPYEQYF.

V gene TRBV2 combines with J gene TRBJ1-3, with 7 positions matching TRBD1. The V gene's germline CDR1 is SNHLY and CDR2 FYNNEI. With 6 bases clipped from V and 4 bases from J, the junction kept 3 bases outside the gene matches. The CDR3 contains 13 residues. CDR3: CASRSGQGNTIYF. The CDR3 DNA follows: TGTGCCAGCAGATCGGGACAGGGAAACACCATATATTTT.

This rearrangement joins TRBV18 to TRBJ2-7; the match to TRBD1 covers 8 bases. The CDR3 extends over 14 amino acids. V gave up 0 bases and J gave up 5 bases; unmatched junction bases: 3. CDR1 is KGHSH, CDR2 LQKENI, per germline. DNA for the CDR3: TGTGCCAGCTCACCACCCGACAGGGGCCACGAGCAGTACTTC. This encodes CASSPPDRGHEQYF.

The rearrangement joins TRBV11-2 to TRBJ2-1; 12 bases are a match to TRBD2. The CDR3 extends over 16 amino acids. J was trimmed by 8 bases and V by 1 base; bases with no gene match: 6. Germline V lookup: CDR1 SGHAT, CDR2 FQNNGV. CDR3 in DNA: TGTGCCAGCAGCTTAGTCGGACTAGCGGGGTGGGATGAGCAGTTCTTC. Encoded protein: CASSLVGLAGWDEQFF. The full variable domain, in which reference TRBV11-2 and TRBJ2-1 provide the parts outside the CDR3, is EAGVAQSPRYKIIEKRQSVAFWCNPISGHATLYWYQQILGQGPKLLIQFQNNGVVDDSQLPKDRFSAERLKGVDSTLKIQPAKLEDSAVYLCASSLVGLAGWDEQFFGPGTRLTVL.

J is TRBJ1-1 and V is TRBV6-5; 9 nucleotides agree with TRBD1. The CDR3 consists of 12 residues. CDR1 is MNHEY and CDR2 is SVGAGI in the germline V gene. With V trimmed by 2 bases and J by 10 bases, 2 bases remained unmatched. CDR3 nucleotide sequence: TGTGCCAGCAGTTACCCGGGACAGGGAGCTTTCTTT. Amino acids: CASSYPGQGAFF.

The rearrangement uses TRBV4-3 and TRBJ2-3; D is perhaps TRBD2 (6 bases). Germline loops: CDR1 LGHNA, CDR2 YSLEER. This CDR3 has 16 amino acids. The V end was cut by 0 bases, the J end by 0 bases, with 10 bases between. CDR3 loop: CASSQDLGGSTDTQYF. The CDR3, as DNA: TGCGCCAGCAGCCAAGATCTCGGGGGTAGCACAGATACGCAGTATTTT.

V gene TRBV5-1 combines with J gene TRBJ1-4; unclear D gene. The CDR3 is 13 amino acids. Trimming removed 1 base at V and 5 bases at J, with 6 bases between. Germline loops: CDR1 SGHRS, CDR2 YFSETQ. CDR3 protein: CASSLQVNEKLFF. The CDR3 nucleotides read TGCGCCAGCAGCTTGCAGGTCAATGAAAAACTGTTTTTT.

The V and J genes are TRBV10-3 and TRBJ2-7; possibly TRBD1 for D (6 bases). The V end lost 2 bases, the J end lost 3 bases, and 14 bases lay between the germline ends. The CDR3 length is 15 residues. The germline V gene has CDR1 ENHRY and CDR2 SYGVKD. CDR3 amino acids: CAISEGQGYGYEQYF. The CDR3 nucleotides are TGTGCCATCAGTGAGGGCCAGGGGTATGGCTACGAGCAGTACTTC.

The chain joins TRBV6-5 to TRBJ2-5, with D hard to call. Trimming removed 5 bases at V and 3 bases at J, with 7 bases between. CDR1 and CDR2 (germline): MNHEY, SVGAGI. The CDR3 sequence is 12 residues long. As DNA, the CDR3 is TGTGCCAGCAGTCGCGGCGAAGAGACCCAGTACTTC. It yields the protein CASSRGEETQYF.

The chain is built from TRBV10-2 and TRBJ2-7; no definite D call. From germline, CDR1 is WSHSY and CDR2 SAAADI. CDR3 length: 11 residues. The V end was cut by 5 bases, the J end by 1 base, with 3 bases between. The CDR3 DNA reads TGCGCCAGCAGTTCATCCTACGAGCAGTACTTC. Its translation is CASSSSYEQYF.

The genes are TRBV7-3 and TRBJ1-3; D remains unclear. Germline assignment: CDR1 SGHTA and CDR2 FQGTGA. There are 15 residues in the CDR3. Trimming removed 0 bases at V and 4 bases at J, with 10 bases between. DNA for the CDR3: TGTGCCAGCAGCTTAACCGGGGATAAAGGAAACACCATATATTTT. It specifies CASSLTGDKGNTIYF.

The CDR3 region is CASSPRRGSYNEQFF. The DNA for the CDR3 is TGTGCCAGCAGCCCTCGGAGGGGCTCCTACAATGAGCAGTTCTTC. This sequence joins TRBV7-8 and TRBJ2-1; D perhaps matches TRBD2 (6 bases). V was cut by 5 bases and J by 0 bases, with 11 bases left in between. The CDR3 is 15 amino acids. Germline assignment: CDR1 SGHVS and CDR2 FQNEAQ.

The J gene is TRBJ2-7, the V gene TRBV6-5; 11 bases map to TRBD2. The CDR3 length is 14 residues. CDR1 is MNHEY, CDR2 SVGAGI, per germline. V gave up 9 bases and J gave up 4 bases; unmatched junction bases: 8. The CDR3 nucleotides read TGTGCCAGTGGAGTGGCTAGCGGGAGGTACGAGCAGTACTTC. Translating gives CASGVASGRYEQYF.

The chain is built from TRBV7-2 and TRBJ2-1, with D perhaps matching TRBD2 (6 bases). The CDR3 is 15 amino acids. The V gene lost 1 base and the J gene lost 6 bases, with 13 bases spanning the gap. Germline V CDR1 and CDR2: SGHTA, FQGNSA. CDR3 residues: CASSLGSGSFNEQFF. CDR3 nucleotide sequence: TGTGCCAGCAGCTTAGGTAGCGGAAGTTTCAATGAGCAGTTCTTC.

The V and J genes are TRBV9 and TRBJ2-2; TRBD2 aligns across 10 bases. The CDR3 has 15 amino acids. Germline trimming cut 1 base from V and 8 bases from J; bases unmatched to any gene: 5. CDR1 SGDLS and CDR2 YYNGEE come from the germline V gene. The DNA of the CDR3 is TGTGCCAGCAGCGTAAACACGGGACTAGCGGGGGAGCTGTTTTTT. It translates to CASSVNTGLAGELFF.

This chain joins TRBV5-4 and TRBJ1-1; perhaps TRBD1 as D (6 bases). The germline V gene encodes CDR1 SGHNT and CDR2 YYREEE (reference sequence). There are 15 residues in the CDR3. The V end was cut by 2 bases, the J end by 4 bases, with 15 bases between. The CDR3 spells CASSFRGGGSTEAFF. CDR3 nucleotides: TGTGCCAGCAGCTTCCGGGGTGGGGGCAGCACTGAAGCTTTCTTT.

This chain joins TRBV6-2 or TRBV6-3 and TRBJ1-2; 9 bases map to TRBD1. CDR1 is MNHEY and CDR2 is SVGEGT in the germline V gene. The length of the CDR3 is 13 residues. V dropped 6 bases and J dropped 8; count of bases not matched to a gene: 7. CDR3 nucleotide sequence: TGTGCCAGCAGCCTACAGGGGGCCACGGGCTACACCTTC. Amino acids: CASSLQGATGYTF.

This clone turned up a few times. CDR3: CASSYAAGRYGYTF. Here the CDR3 DNA reads TGTGCCAGCAGTTACGCGGCAGGGCGGTATGGCTACACCTTC. The rearrangement uses TRBV6-2 or TRBV6-3 and TRBJ1-2, with TRBD1 as a possible D gene (5 bases). From germline, CDR1 is MNHEY and CDR2 SVGEGT. Trimming took off 2 bases at V and 5 bases at J, with 12 bases between the two ends. CDR3 length equals 14 residues.

This chain connects TRBV7-3 to TRBJ2-1; 14 bases are shared with TRBD2. Germline values: CDR1 SGHTA, CDR2 FQGTGA. Trimming at V came to 9 bases and at J to 4 bases, leaving 5 bases not matched to a gene. The length of the CDR3 is 15 residues. The CDR3 spells CASGTSGGEYNEQFF. CDR3 nucleotide sequence: TGTGCCAGTGGGACTAGCGGGGGAGAGTACAATGAGCAGTTCTTC. The full variable domain, completed using reference TRBV7-3 and TRBJ2-1, is GAGVSQTPSNKVTEKGKYVELRCDPISGHTALYWYRQSLGQGPEFLIYFQGTGAADDSGLPNDRFFAVRPEGSVSTLKIQRTERGDSAVYLCASGTSGGEYNEQFFGPGTRLTVL.

The count of this clone is one. The chain uses TRBV6-5 and TRBJ1-5; TRBD1 matches 7 bases. The CDR3 is made up of 13 amino acids. Germline V gene sequence: CDR1 MNHEY, CDR2 SVGAGI. The V and J ends lost 6 bases and 5 bases, in that order; junction bases with no gene match: 4. CDR3 in amino acids: CASSSDRDQPQHF. As DNA, the CDR3 is TGTGCCAGCAGCTCCGACAGGGATCAGCCCCAGCATTTT.

The V and J genes are TRBV5-1 and TRBJ2-1, with 7 bases lining up with TRBD1. This CDR3 is built from 15 residues. Looked up from germline, CDR1 is SGHRS and CDR2 is YFSETQ. The V gene end was trimmed by 3 bases and the J gene end by 2 bases; junction bases not matched to a gene: 5. The CDR3 region has the DNA TGCGCCAGCAGCTCGGCCGGGACAGCCTACAATGAGCAGTTCTTC. Its protein is CASSSAGTAYNEQFF.

J is TRBJ2-7 and V is TRBV6-2 or TRBV6-3, with D perhaps TRBD2 (6 bases). CDR3 length equals 14 residues. CDR1 and CDR2 from the germline V gene are MNHEY and SVGEGT. Trimming removed 6 bases at V and 4 bases at J, with 16 bases between. CDR3 sequence (DNA): TGTGCCAGCAGCTCTTTGGGAGGCGGGTACGAGCAGTACTTC. Translated, it gives CASSSLGGGYEQYF.

DNA for the CDR3: TGTGCCAGTACCACACCCGAGGACAGGTCCGCCTACACCTTC. Encoded protein: CASTTPEDRSAYTF. The chain recombines TRBV19 with TRBJ1-2; TRBD1 matches at 7 bases. Germline-derived CDR1 and CDR2 are LNHDA and SQIVND (reference sequence). There are 14 residues in the CDR3. With V trimmed by 7 bases and J by 10 bases, 15 bases remained unmatched.

The rearrangement uses TRBV5-4 and TRBJ2-7; the match to TRBD2 covers 11 bases. Germline lookup yields CDR1 SGHNT and CDR2 YYREEE (reference sequence). J gave up 6 bases and V 4 bases, and 15 bases lay outside the gene matches. CDR3 size: 17 residues. The CDR3: CASSPDLRTSGSREQYF. CDR3 sequence (DNA): TGTGCCAGCAGCCCCGACCTACGAACTAGCGGGAGTCGCGAGCAGTACTTC.

This chain links TRBV12-3 or TRBV12-4 with TRBJ2-3; no firm D call. The V gene lost 7 bases and the J gene lost 5 bases, with 7 bases spanning the gap. The CDR3 is 11 residues long. The CDR3: CASTLRDTQYF. Written as DNA, the CDR3 is TGTGCCAGCACCCTAAGAGATACGCAGTATTTT.